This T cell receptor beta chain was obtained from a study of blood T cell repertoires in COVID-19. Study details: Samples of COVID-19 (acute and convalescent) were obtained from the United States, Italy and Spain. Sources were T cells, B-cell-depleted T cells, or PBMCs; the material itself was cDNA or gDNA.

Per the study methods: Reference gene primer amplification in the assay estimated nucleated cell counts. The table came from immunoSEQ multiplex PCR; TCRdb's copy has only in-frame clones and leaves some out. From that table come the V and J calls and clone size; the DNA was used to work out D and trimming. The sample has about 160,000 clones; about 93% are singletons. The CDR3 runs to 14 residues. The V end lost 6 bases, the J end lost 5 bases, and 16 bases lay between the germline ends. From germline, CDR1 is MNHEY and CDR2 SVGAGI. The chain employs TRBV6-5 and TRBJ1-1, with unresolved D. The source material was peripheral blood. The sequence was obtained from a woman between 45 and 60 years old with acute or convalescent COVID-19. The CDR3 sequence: CASRERVIGTEAFF. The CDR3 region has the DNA TGTGCCAGCAGGGAGAGGGTAATAGGGACTGAAGCTTTCTTT.